This TCR beta chain was sequenced during a study of CD8 T cells in Susac syndrome. CD8+ and CD4+ T cells from blood underwent TCR beta sequencing. FACS was used to enrich TEMRA cells, whereas the CD8+ and CD4+ T cells were obtained by negative isolation. With 4 bases removed from V and 7 bases from J, the gap between germline ends came to 7 bases. The length of the CDR3 is 10 residues. Germline lookup yields CDR1 GTSNPN and CDR2 SVGIG (reference sequence). Random hexamers primed reverse transcription of about 0.5 to 1 ug RNA. The amplification used immunoSEQ multiplex PCR on TCR beta CDR3; it spanned 54 Vbeta and 13 Jbeta. TCRdb called the immunoSEQ multiplex PCR reads again in MiXCR, with one record for every CDR3 protein. Of a few hundred thousand distinct CDR3 sequences in the sample, about 91% were seen once.

This clonotype was sampled from a human donor with multiple sclerosis. Sequencing input: CD8+ T cells from PBMCs. The chain employs TRBV30 and TRBJ1-2; no clear D gene. The CDR3 sequence is CAWMGFGYTF. DNA for the CDR3: TGTGCCTGGATGGGGTTTGGCTACACCTTC.